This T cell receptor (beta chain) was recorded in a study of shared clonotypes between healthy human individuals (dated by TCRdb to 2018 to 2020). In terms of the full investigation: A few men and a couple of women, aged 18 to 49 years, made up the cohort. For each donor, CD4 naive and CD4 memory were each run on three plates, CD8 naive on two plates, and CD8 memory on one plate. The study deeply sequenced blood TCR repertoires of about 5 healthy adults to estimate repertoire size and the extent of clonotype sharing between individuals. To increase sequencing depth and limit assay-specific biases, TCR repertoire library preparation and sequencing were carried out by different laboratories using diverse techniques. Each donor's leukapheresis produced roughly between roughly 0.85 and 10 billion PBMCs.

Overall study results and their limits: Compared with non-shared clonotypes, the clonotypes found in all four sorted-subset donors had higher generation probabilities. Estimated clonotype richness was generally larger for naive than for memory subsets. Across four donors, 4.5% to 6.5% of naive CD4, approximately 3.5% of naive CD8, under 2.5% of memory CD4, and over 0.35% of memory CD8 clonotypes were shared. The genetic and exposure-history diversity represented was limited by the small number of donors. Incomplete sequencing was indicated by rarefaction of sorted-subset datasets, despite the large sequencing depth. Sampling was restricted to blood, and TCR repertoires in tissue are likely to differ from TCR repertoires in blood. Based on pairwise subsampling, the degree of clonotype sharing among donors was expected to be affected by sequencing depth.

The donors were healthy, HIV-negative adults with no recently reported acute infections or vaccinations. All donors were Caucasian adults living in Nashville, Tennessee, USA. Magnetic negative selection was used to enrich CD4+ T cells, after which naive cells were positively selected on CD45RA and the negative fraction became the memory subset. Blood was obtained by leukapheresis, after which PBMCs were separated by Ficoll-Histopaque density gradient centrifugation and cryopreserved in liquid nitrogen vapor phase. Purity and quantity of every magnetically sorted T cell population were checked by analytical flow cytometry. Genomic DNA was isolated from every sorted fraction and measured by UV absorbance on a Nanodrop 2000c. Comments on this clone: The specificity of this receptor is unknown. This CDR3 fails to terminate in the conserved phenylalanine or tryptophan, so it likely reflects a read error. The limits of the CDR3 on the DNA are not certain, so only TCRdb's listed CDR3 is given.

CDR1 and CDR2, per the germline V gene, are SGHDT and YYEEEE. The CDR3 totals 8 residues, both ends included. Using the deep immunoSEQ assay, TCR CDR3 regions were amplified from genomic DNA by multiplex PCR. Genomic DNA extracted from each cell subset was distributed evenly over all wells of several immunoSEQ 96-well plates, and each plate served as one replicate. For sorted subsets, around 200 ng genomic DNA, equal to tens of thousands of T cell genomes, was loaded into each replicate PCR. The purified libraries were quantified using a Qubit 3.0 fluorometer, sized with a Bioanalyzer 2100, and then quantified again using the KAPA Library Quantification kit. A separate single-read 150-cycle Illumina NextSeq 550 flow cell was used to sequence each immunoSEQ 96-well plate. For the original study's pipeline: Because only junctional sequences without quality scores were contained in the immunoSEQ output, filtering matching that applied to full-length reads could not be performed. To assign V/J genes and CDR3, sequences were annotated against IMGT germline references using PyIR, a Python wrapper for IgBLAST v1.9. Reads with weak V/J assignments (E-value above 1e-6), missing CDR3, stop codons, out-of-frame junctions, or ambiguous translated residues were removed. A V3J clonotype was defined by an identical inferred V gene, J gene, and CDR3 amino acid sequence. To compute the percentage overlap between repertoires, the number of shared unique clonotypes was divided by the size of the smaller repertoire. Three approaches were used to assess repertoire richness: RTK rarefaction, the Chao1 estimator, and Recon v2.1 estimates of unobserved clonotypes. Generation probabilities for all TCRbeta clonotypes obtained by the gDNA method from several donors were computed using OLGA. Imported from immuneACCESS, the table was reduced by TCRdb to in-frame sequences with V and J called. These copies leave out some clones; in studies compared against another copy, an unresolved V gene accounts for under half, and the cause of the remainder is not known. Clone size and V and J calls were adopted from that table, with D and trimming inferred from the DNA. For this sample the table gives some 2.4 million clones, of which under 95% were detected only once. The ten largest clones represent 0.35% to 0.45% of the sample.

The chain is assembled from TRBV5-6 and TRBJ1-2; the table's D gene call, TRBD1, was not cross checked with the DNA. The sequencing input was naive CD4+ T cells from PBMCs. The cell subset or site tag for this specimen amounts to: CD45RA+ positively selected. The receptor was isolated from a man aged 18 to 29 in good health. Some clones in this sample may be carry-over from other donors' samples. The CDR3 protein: CASSLAWA.